This entry describes one TCR beta chain. The data were obtained in a study of control samples from healthy donors and cancer patients. Germline CDR1 is SGHRS and CDR2 is YFSETQ. Trimming left V 2 bases short and J 3 bases short, with 14 bases between. The CDR3 sequence is 15 residues long. The repertoire was sequenced with immunoSEQ multiplex PCR; TCRdb's copy has only in-frame clones and lacks some. There are just under 80,000 clones in the sample; approximately 90% occur only once, and 1.9% lies in the top ten. Material: PBMCs. This receptor was identified in an older woman with head and neck cancer. The chain recombines TRBV5-1 with TRBJ2-5; D not resolved. CDR3 in amino acids: CASSLARLREETQYF. CDR3 in DNA: TGCGCCAGCAGCTTAGCTAGGTTACGTGAAGAGACCCAGTACTTC.